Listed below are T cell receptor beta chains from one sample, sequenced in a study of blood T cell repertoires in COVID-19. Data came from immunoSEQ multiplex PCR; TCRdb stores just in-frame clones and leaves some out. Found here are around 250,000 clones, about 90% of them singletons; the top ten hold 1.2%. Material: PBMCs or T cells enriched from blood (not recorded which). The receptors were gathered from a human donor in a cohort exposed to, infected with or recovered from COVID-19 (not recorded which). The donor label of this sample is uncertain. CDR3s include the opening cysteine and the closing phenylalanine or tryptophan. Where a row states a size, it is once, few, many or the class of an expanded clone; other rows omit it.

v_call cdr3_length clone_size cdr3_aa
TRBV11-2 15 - CASSLRRDSNTEAFF
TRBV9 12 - CASSAAENIQYF
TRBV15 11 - CATSRGLGYTF
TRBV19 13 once CASRRTDTYEQYF
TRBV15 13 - CATSTSGHTEAFF
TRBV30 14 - CAWSPGQGDEKLFF
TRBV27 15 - CASSLSGGENYGYTF
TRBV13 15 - CASSFRVLQGNEQFF
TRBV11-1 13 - CASSPGLSNDPYF
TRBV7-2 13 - CASSPRLAATQYF
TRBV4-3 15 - CASSQVPGTAYEQYF
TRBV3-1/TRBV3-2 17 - CASSQDWLGQDRFEQYF
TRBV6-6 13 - CASTAGGHQPQHF
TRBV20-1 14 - CSASRGAGGEKLFF
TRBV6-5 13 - CASRRVKTYEQYF
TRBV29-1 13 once CSATDRGLNTIYF
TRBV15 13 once CATSRVEGTEAFF
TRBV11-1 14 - CASSLILGEETQYF
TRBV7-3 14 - CASSRLAGEFEQFF
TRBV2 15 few CASSGGQGRGNTIYF
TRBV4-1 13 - CASSLGLQETQYF
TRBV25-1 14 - CASSDLLDSYEQYF
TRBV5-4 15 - CASSRGTGEYYEQYF
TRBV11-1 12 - CASSLALGEAFF
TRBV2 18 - CASSETWGGGGRNQPQHF
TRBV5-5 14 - CASSLTGNQETQYF
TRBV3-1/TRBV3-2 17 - CASSQDTRLEATGELFF
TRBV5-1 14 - CASSLDGRTYEQYF
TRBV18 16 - CASSPQGTAGAGEQYF
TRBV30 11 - CAWSVRSEQFF
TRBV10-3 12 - CATRDRASEAFF
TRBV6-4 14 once CASSDSRGPYEQYF
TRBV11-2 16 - CASSGGLDRNTGELFF
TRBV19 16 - CASIESAGALNSPLHF
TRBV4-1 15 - CASSQGPSAGNTIYF
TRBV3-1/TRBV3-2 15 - CASSQAGKINQPQHF
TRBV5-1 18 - CASSLVAGKVLSSYEQYF
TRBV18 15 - CASGRNRQSNTEAFF
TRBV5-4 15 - CASRPRDSLLGGYTF
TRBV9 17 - CASSGGSGGQVTDTQYF
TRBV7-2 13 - CASSLNRAYEQYF
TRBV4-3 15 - CASSPGTGRVDEQFF
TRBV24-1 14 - CAPPSGSSYNEQFF
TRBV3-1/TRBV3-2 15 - CASSQDSESTDTQYF
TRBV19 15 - CASSLTGASGNTIYF
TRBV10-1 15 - CASSESRGAELEAFF
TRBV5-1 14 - CASSAAGTPYEQYF
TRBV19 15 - CASSMGTGANYGYTF
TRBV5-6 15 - CASSFVAGRNYGYTF
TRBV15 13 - CATSRDYSQPQHF